This T cell receptor beta chain appears in the sequencing data of a study of blood T cells in healthy people across ages. Germline CDR1 SQVTM, CDR2 ANQGSEA. The CDR3 covers 13 residues. Trimming pared 3 bases from V and 7 bases from J, leaving 15 bases between. Next came a second PCR, run for about 6 to 11 cycles, which used a sample-barcoded 5' primer along with a J-beta primer mix. TCRdb used MiXCR to reprocess the 5' RACE reads, holding one entry per CDR3 protein. The sample includes some 1,500,000 distinct CDR3 sequences, roughly 43% of them seen just once. This clonotype turned up a few times. The rearrangement uses TRBV29-1 and TRBJ1-2, with D possibly matching TRBD1 (5 bases). Material: blood. This receptor was taken from a woman aged 18-29 years in good health. The CDR3 reads CSVDDQGLFGYTF. CDR3 DNA sequence: TGCAGCGTTGATGACCAGGGTTTATTTGGCTACACCTTC.